The next 27 T cell receptor beta chains were all read from a single sample in a study of blood T cell repertoires in COVID-19. Generated by immunoSEQ multiplex PCR, the TCRdb table keeps only in-frame clones and is missing some. Of fewer than 350,000 clones listed, 75% to 95% are singletons. The sample taken for sequencing was PBMCs or T cells enriched from blood (not recorded which). Receptors originate from a man aged 35 to 55 who had been exposed to COVID-19.

The sample holds one count of this clone. V usage is TRBV4-3 and J usage is TRBJ2-1, with 9 positions matching TRBD2. The germline V gene encodes CDR1 LGHNA and CDR2 YSLEER. The CDR3 has 15 amino acids. V shed 2 bases and J 8 bases; nucleotides not matched to a gene: 7. The CDR3 nucleotides are TGCGCCAGCAGCCAAAAGCGGGGGGCCAGGTATGAGCAGTTCTTC. Encoded protein: CASSQKRGARYEQFF.

This chain uses TRBV9 with TRBJ1-3, with no clear D. Germline V CDR1 and CDR2: SGDLS, YYNGEE. With 3 bases removed from V and 0 bases from J, the gap between germline ends came to 10 bases. The CDR3 is 15 residues long. This chain's CDR3 is CASSAGLASGNTIYF. The CDR3 DNA reads as TGTGCCAGCAGCGCCGGACTGGCCTCTGGAAACACCATATATTTT.

The chain recombines TRBV5-8 with TRBJ1-2, with 8 bases fitting TRBD1. Looked up from germline, CDR1 is SGHTS and CDR2 is YDEGEE. The CDR3 loop spans 16 amino acids. V lost 3 bases to trimming and J lost 4 bases; unmatched junction nucleotides: 11. The CDR3, as DNA: TGTGCCAGCAGCTCCTCCCAGGGGGCGCATATCTATGGCTACACCTTC. Its translation is CASSSSQGAHIYGYTF.

The gene calls are TRBV30 and TRBJ1-5; the D gene is possibly TRBD1 (5 bases). Germline assignment: CDR1 GTSNPN and CDR2 SVGIG (reference sequence). V lost 2 bases and J 4 bases, leaving 27 bases between the germline ends. The CDR3 is 19 residues long. The CDR3 spells CAWSNRQGRGAVENQPQHF. CDR3 coding DNA: TGTGCCTGGAGTAATAGGCAGGGAAGAGGTGCTGTCGAAAATCAGCCCCAGCATTTT.

V is TRBV9 and J is TRBJ1-2; 9 bases are shared with TRBD1. Germline CDR1 is SGDLS and CDR2 is YYNGEE. This CDR3 is built from 17 residues. The J segment lost 0 bases and the V segment lost 2 bases, leaving 8 bases of the junction unmatched. DNA of the CDR3: TGTGCCAGCAGCGTCGACCCCCGGACAGGGGCTAACTATGGCTACACCTTC. Its translation: CASSVDPRTGANYGYTF.

This chain uses TRBV5-1 with TRBJ2-7; D call uncertain. The CDR3 is 14 amino acids. V was shortened by 0 bases and J by 4 bases, with 11 bases between the two germline ends. Germline CDR1 SGHRS, CDR2 YFSETQ. The CDR3 DNA sequence: TGCGCCAGCAGCTTGGAAACACCCCCGTACGAGCAGTACTTC. Translating gives CASSLETPPYEQYF.

This clone appeared a single time. The chain uses TRBV6-5 and TRBJ1-2, with 10 nucleotides matching TRBD1. V lost 6 bases and J lost 8; bases outside the gene matches: 9. Germline V gives CDR1 MNHEY, CDR2 SVGAGI. CDR3 size: 14 residues. The CDR3 DNA reads TGTGCCAGCAGACTCGACAGGGGGCCTTCAGGCTACACCTTC. Translated: CASRLDRGPSGYTF.

This rearrangement joins TRBV28 to TRBJ1-6; unclear D gene. V was trimmed by 4 bases and J by 5 bases, leaving 3 bases between them. Germline assignment: CDR1 MDHEN and CDR2 SYDVKM. This CDR3 region has 12 residues. The DNA of the CDR3 is TGTGCCAGCAGTTCAAATAATTCACCCCTCCACTTT. Its translation: CASSSNNSPLHF.

The genes are TRBV29-1 and TRBJ1-4, with D perhaps matching TRBD1 (6 bases). The ends were cut back, 7 bases at V and 8 bases at J, with 20 bases in the middle. Germline V gives CDR1 SQVTM, CDR2 ANQGSEA. The CDR3 extends over 14 amino acids. The CDR3: CSASDSGISEKLFF. For the CDR3, the DNA is TGCAGCGCCTCGGACAGCGGGATCTCGGAAAAACTGTTTTTT.

The rearrangement joins TRBV2 to TRBJ2-5, with TRBD2 identical over 10 bases. The CDR3 runs to 16 residues. Looked up from germline, CDR1 is SNHLY and CDR2 is FYNNEI. V shed 8 bases, J shed 3 bases, and the junction held 12 bases outside the gene matches. For the CDR3, the DNA is TGTGCCAGCCGTTATATGGGACTAGCGAGAAAAGAGACCCAGTACTTC. Translated: CASRYMGLARKETQYF.

The V call is TRBV19, the J call TRBJ1-2, with D possibly TRBD1 on 6 matching bases. CDR1 is LNHDA, CDR2 SQIVND, per germline (reference sequence). Trimming pared 5 bases from V and 2 bases from J, leaving 9 bases between. The CDR3 loop spans 13 amino acids. CDR3 nucleotides: TGTGCCAGTAGTTTCCAGGGGAACTATGGCTACACCTTC. Translated: CASSFQGNYGYTF.

The chain joins TRBV11-3 to TRBJ2-7; TRBD1 is a possible D gene (6 bases). The V end lost 5 bases, the J end lost 3 bases, and 14 bases lay between the germline ends. The germline gives CDR1 SGHNT, CDR2 YENEEA. The length of the CDR3 is 14 residues. The CDR3 is CASSPADRGYEQYF. CDR3 sequence (DNA): TGTGCCAGCAGCCCCGCGGACAGAGGCTACGAGCAGTACTTC. The entire variable domain, with the rest obtained from reference TRBV11-3 and TRBJ2-7, is as follows: EAGVVQSPRYKIIEKKQPVAFWCNPISGHNTLYWYLQNLGQGPELLIRYENEEAVDDSQLPKDRFSAERLKGVDSTLKIQPAELGDSAVYLCASSPADRGYEQYFGPGTRLTVT.

J is TRBJ2-2 and V is TRBV3-1 (or the pseudogene TRBV3-2); the D gene is possibly TRBD1 (5 bases). The CDR3 totals 13 residues. Between the trimmed V and J ends, which lost 7 bases and 4 bases, there was a span of 10 bases. In germline, CDR1 is LGHDT, CDR2 YNNKEL (reference sequence). The CDR3 here is CASNRRGTGELFF. The DNA for the CDR3 is TGTGCCAGCAACAGGAGAGGCACCGGGGAGCTGTTTTTT.

The chain is built from TRBV5-1 and TRBJ2-6; D not resolved. The CDR3 contains 14 residues. Germline V gene data show CDR1 as SGHRS and CDR2 as YFSETQ. V lost 5 bases and J 0 bases, leaving 6 bases between the germline ends. As DNA, the CDR3 is TGCGCCAGCAGACCTAGCTCTGGGGCCAACGTCCTGACTTTC. It yields the protein CASRPSSGANVLTF.

The rearrangement links TRBV4-2 to TRBJ1-1; no reliable D call. The CDR3 spans 12 residues. Per germline, CDR1 LGHNA and CDR2 YNFKEQ. DNA of the CDR3: TGTGCTACGAGGCTGGGGAACACTGAAGCTTTCTTT. Protein product: CATRLGNTEAFF.

The chain couples TRBV28 to TRBJ1-1; D remains unclear. Per the germline V gene, CDR1 is MDHEN and CDR2 is SYDVKM. The ends were cut back, 2 bases at V and 2 bases at J, with 9 bases in the middle. The CDR3 runs to 14 residues. CDR3 region: CASSLQLINTEAFF. CDR3 nucleotide sequence: TGTGCCAGCAGTTTACAGTTGATAAACACTGAAGCTTTCTTT.

V usage is TRBV27 and J usage is TRBJ2-1; weak D call: TRBD1 (6 bases). This CDR3 contains 15 residues. V was clipped by 8 bases and J by 4 bases, with 18 bases between them. From germline, CDR1 is MNHEY and CDR2 SMNVEV (reference sequence). As DNA, the CDR3 is TGTGCCAGCTTACAGGGAATCCGGACTTACAATGAGCAGTTCTTC. This sequence encodes CASLQGIRTYNEQFF.

The chain has TRBV30 and TRBJ1-2, with TRBD1 identical over 7 bases. J lost 3 bases, V lost 5 bases, and 3 bases had no gene match. Germline V gives CDR1 GTSNPN, CDR2 SVGIG (reference sequence). The CDR3 length is 12 residues. CDR3 coding DNA: TGTGCCTGGCACAGGGGTTACTATGGCTACACCTTC. This codes for CAWHRGYYGYTF.

This chain joins TRBV19 and TRBJ2-2, with D maybe TRBD1 (5 bases). The length of the CDR3 is 16 residues. Per the germline V gene, CDR1 is LNHDA and CDR2 is SQIVND (reference sequence). Between the trimmed V and J ends, which lost 4 bases and 3 bases, there was a span of 15 bases. The CDR3 loop is CASSTPGYEDTGELFF. The CDR3 DNA reads TGTGCCAGTAGTACACCAGGGTACGAAGACACCGGGGAGCTGTTTTTT. The full variable domain, its missing parts supplied by reference TRBV19 and TRBJ2-2, is DGGITQSPKYLFRKEGQNVTLSCEQNLNHDAMYWYRQDPGQGLRLIYYSQIVNDFQKGDIAEGYSVSREKKESFPLTVTSAQKNPTAFYLCASSTPGYEDTGELFFGEGSRLTVL.

V gene TRBV5-1 combines with J gene TRBJ2-3, with 7 bases fitting TRBD2. Losses at the gene ends were 2 bases for V and 1 base for J; bases not matched to a gene: 10. CDR1 and CDR2 (germline): SGHRS, YFSETQ. The CDR3 has 17 residues. The CDR3 is CASSLGVLLAGTDTQYF. CDR3 in DNA: TGCGCCAGCAGCTTAGGGGTTTTGCTAGCGGGCACAGATACGCAGTATTTT.

As concerns this clone: Other DNA sequences in the same sample also yield this CDR3. The chain has TRBV11-3 and TRBJ2-7; D unclear. This CDR3 has 14 amino acids. Germline CDR1 reads SGHNT; CDR2 reads YENEEA. Trimming pared 1 base from V and 0 bases from J, leaving 7 bases between. The CDR3 DNA reads as TGTGCCAGCAGCTTAGGGCAGGCCTCCTACGAGCAGTACTTC. Amino acids: CASSLGQASYEQYF. Supplemented by reference TRBV11-3 and TRBJ2-7, the full variable domain reads EAGVVQSPRYKIIEKKQPVAFWCNPISGHNTLYWYLQNLGQGPELLIRYENEEAVDDSQLPKDRFSAERLKGVDSTLKIQPAELGDSAVYLCASSLGQASYEQYFGPGTRLTVT.

This rearrangement joins TRBV30 to TRBJ1-2; D is perhaps TRBD1 (6 bases). CDR1 is GTSNPN and CDR2 is SVGIG in the germline V gene (reference sequence). Trimming pared 0 bases from V and 4 bases from J, leaving 12 bases between. There are 14 residues in the CDR3. CDR3 amino acids: CAWSVNRGAYGYTF. CDR3 DNA: TGTGCCTGGAGTGTAAATCGGGGGGCCTATGGCTACACCTTC.

V is TRBV7-2 and J is TRBJ2-1, with TRBD1 identical over 7 bases. The CDR3 has 13 amino acids. Germline V gene data show CDR1 as SGHTA and CDR2 as FQGNSA. Unmatched junction bases numbered 13, after V lost 4 bases and J lost 16 bases. The CDR3 here is CASSYGGRDSFFF. For the CDR3, the DNA is TGTGCCAGCAGCTATGGGGGTAGGGACAGTTTTTTCTTC. The entire variable domain, with the rest obtained from reference TRBV7-2 and TRBJ2-1, is as follows: GAGVSQSPSNKVTEKGKDVELRCDPISGHTALYWYRQSLGQGLEFLIYFQGNSAPDKSGLPSDRFSAERTGGSVSTLTIQRTQQEDSAVYLCASSYGGRDSFFFGPGTRLTVL.

The chain is built from TRBV5-1 and TRBJ2-7, with D hard to call. The germline V gene encodes CDR1 SGHRS and CDR2 YFSETQ. Trimming took 0 bases from V and 2 from J, leaving 9 bases between them. The CDR3 has 14 residues. CDR3 DNA sequence: TGCGCCAGCAGCTTGGGTGCTACGCCCTACGAGCAGTACTTC. Encoded protein: CASSLGATPYEQYF.

The CDR3 DNA reads as TGCGCCAGCAGCCCTCTTCAATCGGGGGTCAATCAGCCCCAGCATTTT. Translated, it gives CASSPLQSGVNQPQHF. V gene TRBV4-1 combines with J gene TRBJ1-5; the D gene is possibly TRBD1 (5 bases). V lost 4 bases and J 3 bases, leaving 16 bases between the germline ends. Germline loops: CDR1 MGHRA, CDR2 YSYEKL. The CDR3 runs to 16 residues.

The chain has TRBV5-6 and TRBJ2-7; 8 bases match TRBD1. The germline V gene has CDR1 SGHDT and CDR2 YYEEEE. The ends lost 2 bases at V and 0 bases at J; junction bases unmatched: 7. The CDR3 is 16 amino acids. The CDR3 sequence: CASSLMTGVPSYEQYF. The CDR3 region has the DNA TGTGCCAGCAGCTTAATGACAGGGGTCCCCTCCTACGAGCAGTACTTC.

The chain is built from TRBV11-1 and TRBJ2-3; TRBD2 aligns across 10 bases. The CDR3 consists of 16 residues. CDR1 and CDR2 from the germline V gene are SGHAT and FQDESV (reference sequence). V gave up 1 base and J gave up 6 bases; unmatched junction bases: 7. The CDR3 bases are TGTGCCAGCAGCTTAGGGACTAGCGGCCTGCAGGATACGCAGTATTTT. It translates to CASSLGTSGLQDTQYF.